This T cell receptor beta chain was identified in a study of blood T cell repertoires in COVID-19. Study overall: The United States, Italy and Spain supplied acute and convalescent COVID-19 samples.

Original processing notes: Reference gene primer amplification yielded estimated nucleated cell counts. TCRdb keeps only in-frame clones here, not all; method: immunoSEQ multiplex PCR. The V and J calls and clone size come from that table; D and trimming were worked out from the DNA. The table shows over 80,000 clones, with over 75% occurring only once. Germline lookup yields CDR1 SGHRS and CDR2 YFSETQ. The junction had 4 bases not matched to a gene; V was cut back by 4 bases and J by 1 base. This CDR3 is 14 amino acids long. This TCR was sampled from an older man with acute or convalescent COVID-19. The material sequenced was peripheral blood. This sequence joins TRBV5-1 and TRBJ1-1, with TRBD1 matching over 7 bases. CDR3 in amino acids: CASSHGTANTEAFF. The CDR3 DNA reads TGCGCCAGCAGCCACGGGACAGCGAACACTGAAGCTTTCTTT. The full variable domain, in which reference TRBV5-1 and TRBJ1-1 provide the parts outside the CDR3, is KAGVTQTPRYLIKTRGQQVTLSCSPISGHRSVSWYQQTPGQGLQFLFEYFSETQRNKGNFPGRFSGRQFSNSRSEMNVSTLELGDSALYLCASSHGTANTEAFFGQGTRLTVV.